These 5 T cell receptor beta chains were sequenced from one sample in a study of CD8+ T cells in alopecia areata. Cutaneous lymph node cells were pooled, and they were sorted using CD4, CD8alpha, NKG2D, NKG2ACE and other markers. Sequencing templates came from extracted RNA that was reverse transcribed into cDNA. The data were produced by immunoSEQ multiplex PCR, yet TCRdb's version contains in-frame clones alone and is incomplete. There are more than 250,000 clones in the sample, none observed a single time. Sequencing input: CD4+ T cells sorted from a lymph node. The receptors originated from a C3H/HeJ mouse with alopecia areata. As its MHC haplotype, the strain has H2-k.

This clone was detected a few times. Gene names denote mouse genes. The CDR3 end lies 4 residues beyond the end of the read and is filled in from the germline J gene. The chain links TRBV1 to TRBJ2-5; D unclear. The germline CDR1 and CDR2 sequences are NSQYPW and LRSPGD (reference sequence). This CDR3 has 13 amino acids. Incomplete CDR3 DNA: TGCACCTGCAGTGCAGATCGCCTGGAC. Its protein product is CTCSADRLD. The complete CDR3 reads CTCSADRLDTQYF.

This clone was seen only a few times. Mouse names are used for the genes. The DNA ends 4 residues before the CDR3 does, and the rest of the CDR3 is filled in from the germline J gene. Within the sample, other DNA sequences also encode this same CDR3. The V call is TRBV1, the J call TRBJ2-1; D is ambiguous. V lost 3 bases and J 1 base, leaving 4 bases between the germline ends. Germline assignment: CDR1 NSQYPW and CDR2 LRSPGD (reference sequence). This CDR3 is 13 amino acids long. The CDR3 bases that were read are TGCACCTGCAGTGCTGTCAACTATGCT. Amino acid sequence: CTCSAVNYA. The complete CDR3 reads CTCSAVNYAEQFF.

In its sample, this clone was seen a few times. The listed genes are named as in mouse. The CDR3 end falls 4 residues outside the read, so it is completed with the germline J gene. The V gene is TRBV19, the J gene TRBJ1-2, with 9 positions matching TRBD1. V was pared by 5 bases and J by 4 bases, with 6 bases of the junction left unmatched. CDR1 is FNHDT and CDR2 is SITEND in the germline V gene (reference sequence). This CDR3 contains 14 residues. The CDR3 loop reads CASRRTGVGSDYTF. The sequenced CDR3 bases are TGTGCCAGCAGGAGGACAGGGGTCGGCTCC.

With regard to this clone: Gene names follow the mouse nomenclature. The read ends 4 residues shy of where the CDR3 ends; the end is completed using the germline J gene. The chain joins TRBV1 to TRBJ2-2, with a possible D match to TRBD1 (6 bases). Germline V gene lookup returns CDR1 NSQYPW and CDR2 LRSPGD (reference sequence). This CDR3 contains 12 residues. CDR3 sequence: CTCSEGVGQLYF. The sequenced part of the CDR3 DNA is TGCACCTGCAGTGAGGGGGTCGGG. The complete variable domain, with remaining parts taken from reference TRBV1 and TRBJ2-2, reads VTLLEQNPRWRLVPRGQAVNLRCILKNSQYPWMSWYQQDLQKQLQWLFTLRSPGDKEVKSLPGADYLATRVTDTELRLQVANMSQGRTLYCTCSEGVGQLYFGEGSKLTVL.

This clone was found a few times. Gene names follow the mouse nomenclature. The sequence runs out 3 residues before the end of the CDR3; the remainder is reconstructed from the germline J gene. The sample carries other DNA sequences with the same CDR3. This chain uses TRBV13-1 with TRBJ1-6; 7 bases fit TRBD1. TRBJ1-6 is an ORF, with its function uncertain. Germline values: CDR1 NSHNY, CDR2 SYGAGN. The CDR3 runs 14 residues. With V trimmed by 2 bases and J by 4 bases, 0 bases remained unmatched. The covered CDR3 bases are TGTGCCAGCAGTGACAGGGGGTATAATTCGCCC. It codes for CASSDRGYNSP. The complete CDR3 protein is CASSDRGYNSPLYF.